The 26 T cell receptor beta chains given below trace back to one sample, sequenced in a study of blood T cell repertoires in COVID-19. Assay: immunoSEQ multiplex PCR; the TCRdb copy retains only in-frame clones and omits some. The sample shows 450,000 or so clones, 70% to 90% of them seen only once. The sample consisted of peripheral blood. The source is a man aged 18 to 29 with COVID-19, enrolled during active disease.

V and J are TRBV5-1 and TRBJ2-1; 10 bases match TRBD2. The CDR3 totals 17 residues. Trimming at V came to 0 bases and at J to 0 bases, leaving 3 bases not matched to a gene. Germline values: CDR1 SGHRS, CDR2 YFSETQ. CDR3 loop: CASSLVPSGSSYNEQFF. In nucleotides, the CDR3 is TGCGCCAGCAGCTTGGTACCTAGCGGGAGCTCCTACAATGAGCAGTTCTTC.

This chain uses TRBV30 with TRBJ2-3; D gene ambiguous. V dropped 7 bases and J dropped 0 bases, with 17 bases sitting between them. Germline lookup yields CDR1 GTSNPN and CDR2 SVGIG (reference sequence). This CDR3 comprises 15 residues. The CDR3 bases are TGTGCCTTCTCTACAGCCGCTCTAAGCACAGATACGCAGTATTTT. Protein: CAFSTAALSTDTQYF.

The chain uses TRBV21-1 and TRBJ1-1. TRBV21-1 is marked as a pseudogene. The CDR3 extends over 14 amino acids. Here the CDR3 DNA reads TGTGCCAGCAGCAATAAGGTCGGGAGCACTGAAGCTTTCTTT. It codes for CASSNKVGSTEAFF.

J is TRBJ1-2 and V is TRBV7-2; D is perhaps TRBD1 (5 bases). This CDR3 region has 14 residues. Trimming pared 3 bases from V and 8 bases from J, leaving 16 bases between. CDR1 is SGHTA and CDR2 is FQGNSA in the germline V gene. In nucleotides, the CDR3 is TGTGCCAGCAGCTTGGATCGGCGCCAGGGCGGCTACACCTTC. Protein: CASSLDRRQGGYTF.

This sequence joins TRBV4-1 and TRBJ1-1; D may be TRBD1 (6 bases). Looked up from germline, CDR1 is MGHRA and CDR2 is YSYEKL. The CDR3 extends over 15 amino acids. V shed 4 bases and J shed 2 bases, with 14 bases lying between them. The CDR3 sequence: CASSRERGGNTEAFF. Written as DNA, the CDR3 is TGCGCCAGCAGCCGAGAGAGGGGGGGAAACACTGAAGCTTTCTTT.

The CDR3 nucleotides are TGTGCCAGCAGCGTAAATAGTTTGACAGATACGCAGTATTTT. This translates into CASSVNSLTDTQYF. The V gene is TRBV9, the J gene TRBJ2-3; D not certain. This CDR3 contains 14 residues. CDR1 is SGDLS, CDR2 YYNGEE, per germline. The V and J ends lost 1 base and 3 bases respectively, with 9 bases between them.

The gene calls are TRBV11-2 and TRBJ2-1; 7 bases line up with TRBD1. CDR1 is SGHAT and CDR2 is FQNNGV in the germline V gene. The length of the CDR3 is 13 residues. Trimming at V came to 0 bases and at J to 10 bases, leaving 3 bases not matched to a gene. The CDR3 loop reads CASSLEGRGEQFF. The CDR3 bases are TGTGCCAGCAGCTTAGAAGGCAGGGGGGAGCAGTTCTTC.

The chain's CDR3 is CASSPGTGPEETQYF. CDR3 nucleotide sequence: TGTGCCAGCTCACCAGGGACAGGACCAGAAGAGACCCAGTACTTC. The rearrangement links TRBV18 to TRBJ2-5; 8 bases line up with TRBD1. The CDR3 covers 15 residues. Germline CDR1 and CDR2: KGHSH and LQKENI. V lost 2 bases and J lost 3; bases outside the gene matches: 5.

This chain links TRBV5-6 with TRBJ1-2; 7 nucleotides agree with TRBD1. The length of the CDR3 is 15 residues. Germline-derived CDR1 and CDR2 are SGHDT and YYEEEE. V shed 1 base and J 4 bases; nucleotides not matched to a gene: 7. The CDR3 loop is CASSLRVTGIYGYTF. DNA of the CDR3: TGTGCCAGCAGCTTGAGGGTGACAGGGATCTATGGCTACACCTTC.

The genes are TRBV5-1 and TRBJ2-5, with D perhaps TRBD1 (6 bases). V was cut by 2 bases and J by 5 bases, with 10 bases left in between. This CDR3 is built from 13 residues. From germline, CDR1 is SGHRS and CDR2 YFSETQ. CDR3 nucleotide sequence: TGCGCCAGCAGCTTACAGGGTCCCGAGACCCAGTACTTC. Its protein product is CASSLQGPETQYF.

The rearrangement uses TRBV6-5 and TRBJ1-1, with 11 nucleotides matching TRBD1. With 8 bases clipped from V and 1 base from J, the junction kept 3 bases outside the gene matches. Germline-derived CDR1 and CDR2 are MNHEY and SVGAGI. There are 14 residues in the CDR3. The CDR3 loop is CASSGTGGNTEAFF. DNA of the CDR3: TGTGCCAGCTCAGGGACAGGGGGGAACACTGAAGCTTTCTTT.

Note on this clone: A much more abundant neighbour one base away suggests this may be a read error. The sample has other DNA sequences that encode this CDR3 too. The chain employs TRBV2 and TRBJ2-2; D not certain. The CDR3 is 13 amino acids. The germline V and J ends were trimmed by 6 bases and 0 bases, with 5 bases remaining between them. CDR1 is SNHLY, CDR2 FYNNEI, per germline. The chain's CDR3 is CASRYTNTGELFF. In nucleotides, the CDR3 is TGTGCCAGCAGATACACGAACACCGGGGAGCTGTTTTTT.

This sequence joins TRBV11-3 and TRBJ2-5, with a weak D call TRBD2 (6 bases). V lost 2 bases and J 4 bases, leaving 8 bases between the germline ends. The CDR3 covers 13 residues. Germline V CDR1 and CDR2: SGHNT, YENEEA. The CDR3 loop reads CASSLRRGETQYF. The DNA of the CDR3 is TGTGCCAGCAGCTTACGGAGGGGAGAGACCCAGTACTTC.

The rearrangement uses TRBV13 and TRBJ2-1; 8 bases fit TRBD2. Unmatched junction bases numbered 13, after V lost 5 bases and J lost 7 bases. Germline V lookup: CDR1 PRHDT, CDR2 FYEKMQ (reference sequence). The length of the CDR3 is 16 residues. This CDR3 reads CASSHSELGLGNEQFF. The CDR3, as DNA: TGTGCCAGCAGCCATTCGGAGTTGGGACTAGGTAATGAGCAGTTCTTC.

This sequence joins TRBV11-2 and TRBJ2-5; D is undetermined. Germline V gene sequence: CDR1 SGHAT, CDR2 FQNNGV. Trimming took off 2 bases at V and 4 bases at J, with 23 bases between the two ends. There are 18 residues in the CDR3. The CDR3 nucleotides are TGTGCCAGCAGCTTATTAGGCCCTAGAAGCATAACCAGAGAGACCCAGTACTTC. It encodes CASSLLGPRSITRETQYF.

The chain is built from TRBV27 and TRBJ2-6, with no clear D. Germline V lookup: CDR1 MNHEY, CDR2 SMNVEV (reference sequence). The CDR3 extends over 15 amino acids. Trimming pared 3 bases from V and 2 bases from J, leaving 8 bases between. CDR3 in amino acids: CASSFSLAGANVLTF. CDR3 nucleotide sequence: TGTGCCAGCAGTTTTTCCCTTGCTGGGGCCAACGTCCTGACTTTC.

The rearrangement joins TRBV2 to TRBJ2-3; no clear D. Trimming removed 6 bases at V and 1 base at J, with 11 bases between. Germline-derived CDR1 and CDR2 are SNHLY and FYNNEI. This CDR3 comprises 14 residues. The CDR3 nucleotides are TGTGCCAGCAGGGAATTGACTCGCACAGATACGCAGTATTTT. Encoded protein: CASRELTRTDTQYF.

With regard to this clone: This sample also contains other DNA sequences that code for the same CDR3. V is TRBV5-1 and J is TRBJ1-1; D not resolved. CDR3 length: 13 residues. Germline CDR1 SGHRS, CDR2 YFSETQ. V was cut by 0 bases and J by 2 bases, with 5 bases left in between. CDR3 in amino acids: CASSLVSNTEAFF. For the CDR3, the DNA is TGCGCCAGCAGCTTGGTTAGCAACACTGAAGCTTTCTTT.

The chain uses TRBV30 and TRBJ2-1; D unclear. The CDR3 has 11 amino acids. Germline lookup yields CDR1 GTSNPN and CDR2 SVGIG (reference sequence). V was pared by 4 bases and J by 2 bases, with 3 bases between. CDR3 loop: CAWTPYNEQFF. The CDR3 region has the DNA TGTGCCTGGACTCCCTACAATGAGCAGTTCTTC.

The chain links TRBV7-9 to TRBJ1-6; D gene unclear. There are 16 residues in the CDR3. Deletions cut 1 base from V and 5 bases from J, with 12 bases between. The germline CDR1 and CDR2 sequences are SEHNR and FQNEAQ (reference sequence). CDR3 sequence reads: CASSLGRGLNNSPLHF. In DNA form, the CDR3 reads TGTGCCAGCAGCTTAGGGCGGGGATTAAATAATTCACCCCTCCACTTT.

For this clone: One end of the junction does not line up with germline, which may come from a read error. V gene TRBV6-6 combines with J gene TRBJ2-7, with TRBD1 as a possible D gene (5 bases). Germline values: CDR1 MNHNY, CDR2 SVGAGI (reference sequence). The CDR3 loop spans 15 amino acids. In nucleotides, the CDR3 is TGTGCCAGCACTTACGGACACCGAAGCTCCTACGAGCAGTACTTC. Its translation is CASTYGHRSSYEQYF.

The genes are TRBV7-2 and TRBJ2-3; 11 positions agree with TRBD2. The CDR3 has 15 residues. In germline, CDR1 is SGHTA, CDR2 FQGNSA. The J segment lost 7 bases and the V segment lost 4 bases, leaving 7 bases of the junction unmatched. The DNA for the CDR3 is TGTGCCAGCAGCTCCGTAGCGGGGGGGACTTATACGCAGTATTTT. This encodes CASSSVAGGTYTQYF. The complete variable domain, with remaining parts taken from reference TRBV7-2 and TRBJ2-3, reads GAGVSQSPSNKVTEKGKDVELRCDPISGHTALYWYRQSLGQGLEFLIYFQGNSAPDKSGLPSDRFSAERTGGSVSTLTIQRTQQEDSAVYLCASSSVAGGTYTQYFGPGTRLTVL.

This chain connects TRBV4-2 to TRBJ2-4; unclear D gene. V was shortened by 4 bases and J by 1 base, with 14 bases between the two germline ends. This CDR3 has 16 amino acids. Germline loops: CDR1 LGHNA, CDR2 YNFKEQ. The CDR3, as DNA: TGTGCCAGCAGCCTCGACCCATCAGGTGCCAAAAACATTCAGTACTTC. Amino acids: CASSLDPSGAKNIQYF.

This rearrangement joins TRBV4-1 to TRBJ2-4, with D possibly TRBD1 on 6 matching bases. CDR1 and CDR2 (germline): MGHRA, YSYEKL. Trimming shortened V by 4 bases and J by 6 bases, and 13 bases separated the two germline ends. The CDR3 extends over 14 amino acids. CDR3 DNA: TGCGCCAGCAGCCCCCGACAGGAGGCAAACATTCAGTACTTC. It codes for CASSPRQEANIQYF.

The table lists this clone with a count of one. The chain combines TRBV3-1 (or the pseudogene TRBV3-2) with TRBJ2-7, with a weak D call TRBD1 (5 bases). Trimming left V 0 bases short and J 4 bases short, with 16 bases between. Per germline, CDR1 LGHDT and CDR2 YNNKEL (reference sequence). The CDR3 extends over 16 amino acids. The CDR3 protein is CASSQEEWGNDYEQYF. For the CDR3, the DNA is TGTGCCAGCAGCCAAGAGGAGTGGGGCAACGATTACGAGCAGTACTTC.

This CDR3 reads CASSYDRGNGYTF. CDR3 in DNA: TGTGCCAGCAGTTACGACAGGGGGAATGGCTACACCTTC. J is TRBJ1-2 and V is TRBV6-2 or TRBV6-3; 9 nucleotides agree with TRBD1. Germline CDR1 MNHEY, CDR2 SVGEGT. V was clipped by 2 bases and J by 6 bases; unmatched bases: 1. The CDR3 is 13 residues long.